Listed below are T cell receptor beta chains from one sample, sequenced in a study of blood T cell repertoires in COVID-19. Using immunoSEQ multiplex PCR, the repertoire was profiled, and TCRdb retains in-frame clones only, with some absent. The sample has some 150,000 clones; around 84% are singletons. Sequencing was performed on peripheral blood. These receptors were taken from a human donor in a cohort sampled during active COVID-19. The CDR3 runs from the conserved cysteine through the conserved F or W. The D gene is left open where the match is weak. Only some rows state a clone size, as once, few, many or a class for expanded clones.

clone size	V gene	D gene	J gene	CDR3 protein	CDR3 DNA
once	TRBV5-5	TRBD2	TRBJ2-1	CASIIPGLAGGEQFF	TGTGCCAGCATCATCCCGGGACTAGCGGGAGGTGAGCAGTTCTTC
NA	TRBV6-1	TRBD1	TRBJ1-3	CASSVTGQHSGNTIYF	TGTGCCAGCAGTGTGACGGGACAGCACTCTGGAAACACCATATATTTT
NA	TRBV10-3	NA	TRBJ1-4	CAISDSHEKLFF	TGTGCCATCAGTGATTCTCATGAAAAACTGTTTTTT
NA	TRBV13	TRBD1	TRBJ2-7	CASSLAGTGSYEQYF	TGTGCCAGCAGCTTAGCAGGGACAGGGTCCTACGAGCAGTACTTC
NA	TRBV28	TRBD1	TRBJ1-1	CASSLPQGDGLGAFF	TGTGCCAGCAGTTTACCACAGGGGGATGGGTTAGGAGCTTTCTTT
NA	TRBV4-1	NA	TRBJ1-1	CASSQQQQGVNTEAFF	TGCGCCAGCAGCCAACAGCAACAGGGTGTCAACACTGAAGCTTTCTTT
NA	TRBV7-8	TRBD1	TRBJ1-6	CASQFGGQENSPLHF	TGTGCCAGCCAATTCGGGGGACAGGAAAATTCACCCCTCCACTTT
once	TRBV3-1/TRBV3-2	TRBD2	TRBJ2-1	CASSPTSSSYNEQFF	TGTGCCAGCAGCCCGACTAGCAGCTCCTACAATGAGCAGTTCTTC
NA	TRBV13	TRBD1	TRBJ2-7	CASSSGQEANEQYF	TGTGCCAGCAGCTCAGGACAGGAAGCTAACGAGCAGTACTTC
NA	TRBV20-1	TRBD1	TRBJ2-5	CSASPRTGGGETQYF	TGCAGTGCTAGTCCCAGGACAGGGGGTGGGGAGACCCAGTACTTC
NA	TRBV10-3	TRBD1	TRBJ1-1	CAISRTGGQDTEAFF	TGTGCCATCAGTCGAACAGGGGGACAAGACACTGAAGCTTTCTTT
NA	TRBV6-5	TRBD1	TRBJ2-5	CASRGRDSAQETQYF	TGTGCCAGCAGAGGACGGGACAGCGCCCAAGAGACCCAGTACTTC
NA	TRBV15	NA	TRBJ2-5	CATSRDPGHPPGETQYF	TGTGCCACCAGCAGAGATCCAGGACATCCTCCCGGGGAGACCCAGTACTTC
NA	TRBV9	NA	TRBJ1-4	CASSLEDSFNEKLFF	TGTGCCAGCAGTCTAGAGGACAGTTTTAATGAAAAACTGTTTTTT
NA	TRBV30	NA	TRBJ1-3	CAWANRNSGNTIYF	TGTGCCTGGGCAAACAGGAACTCTGGAAACACCATATATTTT
NA	TRBV7-2	NA	TRBJ1-1	CASNPQGARTEAFF	TGTGCCAGCAATCCCCAAGGGGCGCGGACTGAAGCTTTCTTT
NA	TRBV6-4	NA	TRBJ2-2	CASSEGTENGELFF	TGTGCCAGCAGTGAAGGGACTGAGAACGGGGAGCTGTTTTTT